Listed below are T cell receptor beta chains from one sample, sequenced in a study of blood T cell repertoires in COVID-19. Sequenced by immunoSEQ multiplex PCR; TCRdb stores in-frame clones only, minus some. The data hold a few hundred thousand clones, with 80% observed a single time. The sample was PBMCs or T cells enriched from blood (not recorded which). The receptor source for this set is a woman between 40 and 55 years old with acute COVID-19. The CDR3 runs from the conserved cysteine through the conserved F or W. Each record gives: V gene, clone size, D gene, J gene, CDR3 DNA, CDR3 protein. D genes are given only for firm matches. Rows give clone size only sometimes, using once, few, many, or a class for an expanded clone.

TRBV28	NA	NA	TRBJ1-2	TGTGCCAGCAGTTTGAATAGCGAGATTACTGGCTACACCTTC	CASSLNSEITGYTF
TRBV6-5	NA	NA	TRBJ1-1	TGTGCCAGCAGTTACGAGGAAAACACTGAAGCTTTCTTT	CASSYEENTEAFF
TRBV5-1	NA	TRBD2	TRBJ2-3	TGCGCCAGCAGCTTGGAAGCTAGCGGGGGGAAAAGCACAGATACGCAGTATTTT	CASSLEASGGKSTDTQYF
TRBV5-1	NA	NA	TRBJ1-1	TGCGCCAGCAGCTTTAGGGGCAGTGTGGACGACACTGAAGCTTTCTTT	CASSFRGSVDDTEAFF
TRBV28	NA	TRBD1	TRBJ1-2	TGTGCCAGCAGCCGAATGGGGACAGGGGATGGCTACACCTTC	CASSRMGTGDGYTF
TRBV6-5	NA	TRBD1	TRBJ1-5	TGTGCCAGCAGTATGGGACAGGGAGGCAATCAGCCCCAGCATTTT	CASSMGQGGNQPQHF
TRBV2	NA	NA	TRBJ1-5	TGTGCCAGCAGTGAAAACATAATCCGGGATCAGCCCCAGCATTTT	CASSENIIRDQPQHF
TRBV27	NA	NA	TRBJ2-5	TGTGCCAGCAGTTTAACCGGACAAGGAAGGGAGACCCAGTACTTC	CASSLTGQGRETQYF
TRBV3-1/TRBV3-2	NA	NA	TRBJ2-2	TGTGCCAGCAGCCAAGAAGGGGGGGACACCGGGGAGCTGTTTTTT	CASSQEGGDTGELFF
TRBV11-2	NA	TRBD2	TRBJ2-7	TGTGCCAGCAGACGTACACTAGCGGGGGATTTCGAGCAGTACTTC	CASRRTLAGDFEQYF
TRBV7-9	NA	NA	TRBJ2-4	TGTGCCAGCAGTTTGGCTTTAGCCAAAAACATTCAGTACTTC	CASSLALAKNIQYF
TRBV12-5	NA	TRBD1	TRBJ1-2	TGTGCTAGTGGTTTGGCCGGGACAGGGAAAGGCTACACCTTC	CASGLAGTGKGYTF
TRBV19	NA	NA	TRBJ1-1	TGTGCCTCCCTGGGCGATATGAACACTGAAGCTTTCTTT	CASLGDMNTEAFF
TRBV5-1	NA	TRBD1	TRBJ2-5	TGCGCCAGCAGCCTGGACAGGGGGGAGACCCAGTACTTC	CASSLDRGETQYF
TRBV28	NA	NA	TRBJ1-2	TGTGCCAGCAGTTTATGGGGCAGACTAAACTATGGCTACACCTTC	CASSLWGRLNYGYTF
TRBV5-5	NA	NA	TRBJ1-1	TGTGCCAGCAGCCCGCTGGACAGGAACACTGAAGCTTTCTTT	CASSPLDRNTEAFF
TRBV9	NA	TRBD1	TRBJ2-6	TGTGCCAGCAGCACACCAGGGGGCACATTCTCTGGGGCCAACGTCCTGACTTTC	CASSTPGGTFSGANVLTF
TRBV11-2	few	NA	TRBJ1-5	TGTGCCAGCAGCCAAAACAGGGATAATCAGCCCCAGCATTTT	CASSQNRDNQPQHF
TRBV18	NA	TRBD1	TRBJ2-3	TGTGCCAGCTCACCGGCAGGGGGAACCACAGATACGCAGTATTTT	CASSPAGGTTDTQYF
TRBV6-5	NA	NA	TRBJ1-1	TGTGCCAGCAGACCCGGGTGGACTGAAGCTTTCTTT	CASRPGWTEAFF
TRBV6-5	NA	NA	TRBJ2-1	TGTGCCAGCAGTTACCGAGGACTTGAACAGTTCTTC	CASSYRGLEQFF
TRBV5-5	NA	NA	TRBJ2-6	TGTGCCAGCAGCTTGGTTGTTTCGCGGGGTGGCTCTTCCGGGGCCAACGTCCTGACTTTC	CASSLVVSRGGSSGANVLTF
TRBV6-1	NA	NA	TRBJ2-7	TGTGCCAGCATAGGGGAAAACTACGAGCAGTACTTC	CASIGENYEQYF
TRBV6-1	NA	NA	TRBJ2-1	TGTGCCAGCAGTGGGAGGTTCGTCCCCGGCGGCCACAATGAGCAGTTCTTC	CASSGRFVPGGHNEQFF
TRBV28	NA	NA	TRBJ1-5	TGTGCCAGCAGGCCATCGCTTACAGATAGCAATCAGCCCCAGCATTTT	CASRPSLTDSNQPQHF
TRBV5-1	NA	NA	TRBJ2-5	TGCGCCAGCAGCTTGGACGGGTACCAAGAGACCCAGTACTTC	CASSLDGYQETQYF
TRBV30	NA	NA	TRBJ1-2	TGTGCCTGGAGTGTAAACAGGAACTATGGCTACACCTTC	CAWSVNRNYGYTF
TRBV25-1	NA	NA	TRBJ2-3	TGTGCCAGCAGTGAGGAGCAGCTGTCAGATACGCAGTATTTT	CASSEEQLSDTQYF
TRBV5-5	NA	NA	TRBJ2-1	TGTGCCAGCAGCTTGGCCCAGTTGAACCTCGGAGTTTACAATGAGCAGTTCTTC	CASSLAQLNLGVYNEQFF
TRBV4-1	NA	TRBD2	TRBJ2-7	TGCGCCAGCCGGGACCTGACTAGCGGGGCCTACGAGCAGTACTTC	CASRDLTSGAYEQYF
TRBV6-5	NA	NA	TRBJ1-4	TGTGCCAGCAGTTACGTCACAGGTTATAATGAAAAACTGTTTTTT	CASSYVTGYNEKLFF
TRBV29-1	NA	TRBD1	TRBJ2-5	TGCAGCGTCGACAAAGGGACAGGACCCCAAGAGACCCAGTACTTC	CSVDKGTGPQETQYF
TRBV19	NA	NA	TRBJ1-2	TGTGCCAGTAGTACCGTCCAGGGAAGCTATGGCTACACCTTC	CASSTVQGSYGYTF
TRBV11-2	NA	TRBD2	TRBJ2-3	TGTGCCAGCAGCTTAACGTCTAGCGGGGGCACAGATACGCAGTATTTT	CASSLTSSGGTDTQYF
TRBV5-5	NA	NA	TRBJ1-2	TGTGCCAGCAGCTTGGAGCGGGGTTGGTATGGCTACACCTTC	CASSLERGWYGYTF
TRBV14	few	NA	TRBJ1-1	TGTGCCAGCAGCCAGATGGGGGGGAGCACTGAAGCTTTCTTT	CASSQMGGSTEAFF
TRBV5-1	once	TRBD2	TRBJ2-1	TGCGCCAGCAGAGAAGCGGGGCCCTACAATGAGCAGTTCTTC	CASREAGPYNEQFF
TRBV2	NA	TRBD2	TRBJ2-7	TGTGCCAGCAAGCTAGCGGGAGCGGGCGAGCAGTACTTC	CASKLAGAGEQYF
TRBV12-3/TRBV12-4	few	NA	TRBJ1-2	TGTGCCAGCAGCCCCGAACAGGTCTATGGCTACACCTTC	CASSPEQVYGYTF
TRBV5-8	NA	NA	TRBJ1-2	TGTGCCAGCAGCTTGGACGGCTATGGCTACACCTTC	CASSLDGYGYTF
TRBV28	NA	TRBD2	TRBJ2-2	TGTGCCAGCAGCTATGCAGCGGGGACGAACACCGGGGAGCTGTTTTTT	CASSYAAGTNTGELFF
TRBV12-5	NA	NA	TRBJ1-2	TGTGCTAGTGGTTTGGTACGGCCAGGGGCAATTAACTATGGCTACACCTTC	CASGLVRPGAINYGYTF
TRBV6-6	NA	TRBD2	TRBJ2-1	TGTGCCAGCAGCTCTGCTAGCGGGAGGGGCAACGAGCAGTTCTTC	CASSSASGRGNEQFF
TRBV28	NA	NA	TRBJ1-4	TGTGCCAGCGCGCGGACTAATGAAAAACTGTTTTTT	CASARTNEKLFF
TRBV10-3	once	TRBD2	TRBJ2-3	TGTGCCACCGGGGGGTACACAGATACGCAGTATTTT	CATGGYTDTQYF
TRBV4-2	once	NA	TRBJ1-2	TGTGCCAGCAGCCAAGATTCTCGCAGGGTGGACTATGGCTACACCTTC	CASSQDSRRVDYGYTF
TRBV30	NA	TRBD2	TRBJ2-7	TGTGCCTGCCTAGCGGGGGGACCCTACGAGCAGTACTTC	CACLAGGPYEQYF
TRBV6-5	NA	TRBD1	TRBJ1-1	TGTGCCAGCAGTTACCGCAGGGGGTCGGCTGAAGCTTTCTTT	CASSYRRGSAEAFF
TRBV6-5	few	NA	TRBJ1-6	TGTGCCAGCAGTAGGACATCCTATAATTCACCCCTCCACTTT	CASSRTSYNSPLHF
TRBV5-1	NA	NA	TRBJ2-3	TGCGCCAGCAGCCCCGGATTTCAGGGGACAGATACGCAGTATTTT	CASSPGFQGTDTQYF
TRBV10-3	NA	NA	TRBJ1-3	TGTGCCATCAGTGCGGGATACGGAAACACCATATATTTT	CAISAGYGNTIYF
TRBV4-2	NA	TRBD2	TRBJ2-5	TGTGCCAGCAGCCCCCTACTAGCGGGGGGGCAAGAGACCCAGTACTTC	CASSPLLAGGQETQYF